This T cell receptor beta chain was documented in a study of neurological immune-mediated disorders. This clonotype occurred many times. From the 5' RACE reads, TCRdb called clonotypes with MiXCR, one entry per CDR3 protein. The data hold about 59,000 distinct CDR3 sequences, with 24% observed a single time. Described time point: technical triplicate 2. V lost 5 bases and J lost 3, with 14 bases in between. Germline CDR1 DFQATT, CDR2 SNEGSKA (reference sequence). The CDR3 loop spans 14 amino acids. The rearrangement uses TRBV20-1 and TRBJ1-3; TRBD1 is a possible D gene (6 bases). The TCR sequence derives from a man in his 60s with HTLV-1-associated myelopathy (HAM/TSP). The sample comprised PBMCs. The chain's CDR3 is CSALGAVDGNTIYF. CDR3 bases: TGCAGTGCTCTGGGGGCAGTGGATGGAAACACCATATATTTT.